The 26 T cell receptor beta chains presented below share a single source sample, sequenced in a study of CD8+ T cells in alopecia areata. Extracted from the samples, RNA was reverse transcribed into cDNA to serve as the sequencing template. Using immunoSEQ multiplex PCR, the repertoire was profiled, and TCRdb retains in-frame clones only, with some absent. Of 150,000 to 200,000 clones listed, about 60% were seen once; the top ten hold around 15%. The sample consisted of CD4+ T cells sorted from blood, taken at week 0. Receptors originate from a human donor with alopecia areata.

This clone was detected a few times. This sequence joins TRBV5-1 and TRBJ1-2; 9 nucleotides match TRBD1. The CDR3 runs 14 residues. With V trimmed by 0 bases and J by 3 bases, 0 bases remained unmatched. Germline values: CDR1 SGHRS, CDR2 YFSETQ. DNA of the CDR3: TGCGCCAGCAGCTTGGGACAGGGGGACTATGGCTACACCTTC. Encoded protein: CASSLGQGDYGYTF.

The chain links TRBV30 to TRBJ1-1, with D possibly TRBD1 on 6 matching bases. There are 14 residues in the CDR3. Germline V lookup: CDR1 GTSNPN, CDR2 SVGIG (reference sequence). Trimming shortened V by 3 bases and J by 0 bases, and 11 bases separated the two germline ends. The CDR3 loop reads CAWSAGVLNTEAFF. In nucleotides, the CDR3 is TGTGCCTGGAGCGCAGGGGTTCTGAACACTGAAGCTTTCTTT.

The chain uses TRBV5-6 and TRBJ2-1, with D perhaps being TRBD1 or TRBD2 (5 bases each). V gave up 4 bases and J gave up 0 bases, with 14 bases separating them. Germline loops: CDR1 SGHDT, CDR2 YYEEEE. This CDR3 has 16 residues. The CDR3 here is CASSRYRDGSYNEQFF. In DNA, the CDR3 is TGTGCCAGCAGCCGTTACCGGGACGGCTCCTACAATGAGCAGTTCTTC.

The chain is built from TRBV29-1 and TRBJ2-7; 15 nucleotides agree with TRBD2. Germline lookup yields CDR1 SQVTM and CDR2 ANQGSEA. The CDR3 length is 15 residues. The trim removed 5 bases at V and 1 base at J, leaving 3 bases unmatched. CDR3 sequence reads: CSVRTSGGVSYEQYF. The CDR3 nucleotides read TGCAGCGTTAGGACTAGCGGGGGGGTGTCCTACGAGCAGTACTTC.

V gene TRBV18 combines with J gene TRBJ1-6; D remains ambiguous. V lost 6 bases and J 3 bases, leaving 15 bases between the germline ends. This CDR3 is built from 16 residues. Germline V gene lookup returns CDR1 KGHSH and CDR2 LQKENI. The CDR3 coding sequence is TGTGCCAGCTCGTTTGACCGGGCCAACTATAATTCACCCCTCCACTTT. Translation gives CASSFDRANYNSPLHF.

The CDR3 nucleotides read TGTGCCAGCAGGCTACAGGGGGCGGGAGAGACCCAGTACTTC. Protein: CASRLQGAGETQYF. This sequence joins TRBV2 and TRBJ2-5; 9 bases line up with TRBD1. V gave up 6 bases and J gave up 4 bases; unmatched junction bases: 6. The CDR3 is 14 amino acids. Germline-derived CDR1 and CDR2 are SNHLY and FYNNEI. Full variable domain (outside the CDR3, taken from reference TRBV2 and TRBJ2-5): EPEVTQTPSHQVTQMGQEVILRCVPISNHLYFYWYRQILGQKVEFLVSFYNNEISEKSEIFDDQFSVERPDGSNFTLKIRSTKLEDSAMYFCASRLQGAGETQYFGPGTRLLVL.

This clone has just a few counts. The chain is built from TRBV29-1 and TRBJ2-3; TRBD1 or TRBD2 may be the D gene (5 bases each). V lost 7 bases, J lost 4 bases, and 15 bases lay in between. The CDR3 spans 13 residues. Germline V gene data show CDR1 as SQVTM and CDR2 as ANQGSEA. DNA of the CDR3: TGCAGCGCTAAGGGGAGACTGTCAGATACGCAGTATTTT. The encoded protein is CSAKGRLSDTQYF.

This chain's CDR3 is CASSLSSGGIGTQYF. DNA for the CDR3: TGTGCCAGCAGCTTAAGTAGCGGGGGGATTGGTACGCAGTATTTT. The chain links TRBV7-3 to TRBJ2-3; 10 positions agree with TRBD2. The CDR3 is 15 residues long. Germline CDR1 SGHTA, CDR2 FQGTGA. Losses at the gene ends were 1 base for V and 8 bases for J; bases not matched to a gene: 6.

The chain joins TRBV4-1 to TRBJ2-5; the match to TRBD2 covers 13 bases. The CDR3 extends over 17 amino acids. From germline, CDR1 is MGHRA and CDR2 YSYEKL. The J segment lost 5 bases and the V segment lost 4 bases, leaving 10 bases of the junction unmatched. DNA of the CDR3: TGCGCCAGCAGCCCGGGGACTAGCGGGGTACCCCAGGAGACCCAGTACTTC. Amino acids: CASSPGTSGVPQETQYF.

This clone occurred a few times. The rearrangement links TRBV7-2 to TRBJ2-1, with 10 bases identical to TRBD2. J lost 9 bases, V lost 2 bases, and 7 bases had no gene match. Germline loops: CDR1 SGHTA, CDR2 FQGNSA. The CDR3 extends over 15 amino acids. The CDR3 DNA sequence: TGTGCCAGCAGCTTATACGGGACTAGCGTAACTGAGCAGTTCTTC. Its protein is CASSLYGTSVTEQFF.

The chain couples TRBV30 to TRBJ1-1; 8 nucleotides align to TRBD1. Germline CDR1 is GTSNPN and CDR2 is SVGIG (reference sequence). With 5 bases clipped from V and 2 bases from J, the junction kept 7 bases outside the gene matches. The CDR3 has 14 amino acids. The CDR3 DNA reads as TGTGCCTGGGACAGACAGGGGATAAACACTGAAGCTTTCTTT. Amino acid sequence: CAWDRQGINTEAFF.

This chain uses TRBV7-3 with TRBJ1-2, with 8 bases that match TRBD1. The germline V gene has CDR1 SGHTA and CDR2 FQGTGA. This CDR3 has 14 residues. Trimming at V came to 0 bases and at J to 6 bases, leaving 3 bases not matched to a gene. CDR3 residues: CASSLTPTGDGYTF. The CDR3 bases are TGTGCCAGCAGCTTAACCCCGACAGGGGATGGCTACACCTTC.

This clone came up a few times. The CDR3, as DNA: TGCAGCGTTGAAGCTCAGCTTAACTATGGCTACACCTTC. Translated, it gives CSVEAQLNYGYTF. This sequence joins TRBV29-1 and TRBJ1-2; D call uncertain. V lost 1 base and J lost 1, with 7 bases in between. The germline CDR1 and CDR2 sequences are SQVTM and ANQGSEA. This CDR3 comprises 13 residues.

Regarding this clone: An end of the junction differs from the germline gene, which may be a read error. The rearrangement joins TRBV29-1 to TRBJ1-2; D remains ambiguous. Germline loops: CDR1 SQVTM, CDR2 ANQGSEA. CDR3 length: 12 amino acids. CDR3 in amino acids: CTVAKDGYGYTF. For the CDR3, the DNA is TGCACCGTTGCTAAGGACGGCTATGGCTACACCTTC.

The J gene is TRBJ2-5, the V gene TRBV5-1; possibly TRBD2 for D (6 bases). V was clipped by 4 bases and J by 5 bases, with 21 bases between them. This CDR3 region has 16 residues. Germline-derived CDR1 and CDR2 are SGHRS and YFSETQ. In DNA, the CDR3 is TGCGCCAGCAGCCCCCAGAGGCGGGACTCAGGGGAGACCCAGTACTTC. Its protein product is CASSPQRRDSGETQYF.

J is TRBJ2-5 and V is TRBV6-5, with TRBD1 matching 7 bases. V shed 6 bases, J shed 3 bases, and the junction held 4 bases outside the gene matches. The CDR3 length is 13 residues. CDR1 is MNHEY, CDR2 SVGAGI, per germline. CDR3 nucleotides: TGTGCCAGCAGCTTGGGACAGAAAGAGACCCAGTACTTC. This encodes CASSLGQKETQYF.

The CDR3 here is CASSYRISPPLHF. The CDR3 DNA reads TGTGCCAGCAGCTATCGGATATCTCCACCCCTCCACTTT. The rearrangement uses TRBV9 and TRBJ1-6; D unclear. Germline values: CDR1 SGDLS, CDR2 YYNGEE. The CDR3 contains 13 residues. V dropped 4 bases and J dropped 11 bases, with 13 bases sitting between them.

This clone was seen a few times. The chain joins TRBV6-6 to TRBJ1-1; the match to TRBD1 covers 8 bases. The V gene's germline CDR1 is MNHNY and CDR2 SVGAGI (reference sequence). With 8 bases clipped from V and 0 bases from J, the junction kept 2 bases outside the gene matches. This CDR3 contains 13 residues. The CDR3 is CASLTGVNTEAFF. CDR3 bases: TGTGCCAGCCTGACAGGGGTGAACACTGAAGCTTTCTTT.

Only a few counts were recorded for this clone. This chain joins TRBV30 and TRBJ2-5; perhaps TRBD1 as D (5 bases). Trimming shortened V by 6 bases and J by 4 bases, and 12 bases separated the two germline ends. This CDR3 is 12 amino acids long. In germline, CDR1 is GTSNPN, CDR2 SVGIG (reference sequence). The CDR3 region has the DNA TGTGCCTGTCAGGGATCCCCAGAGACCCAGTACTTC. Translated: CACQGSPETQYF.

V usage is TRBV5-6 and J usage is TRBJ2-7; D remains unclear. This CDR3 region has 13 residues. Per the germline V gene, CDR1 is SGHDT and CDR2 is YYEEEE. V lost 4 bases and J lost 5, with 13 bases in between. CDR3 loop: CASSRLGPNEQYF. The CDR3 bases are TGTGCCAGCAGCCGACTTGGCCCTAACGAGCAGTACTTC. Variable domain in full (rest from reference TRBV5-6 and TRBJ2-7): DAGVTQSPTHLIKTRGQQVTLRCSPKSGHDTVSWYQQALGQGPQFIFQYYEEEERQRGNFPDRFSGHQFPNYSSELNVNALLLGDSALYLCASSRLGPNEQYFGPGTRLTVT.

The chain couples TRBV30 to TRBJ1-1, with a weak D call TRBD1 (5 bases). The germline V and J ends were trimmed by 2 bases and 10 bases, with 17 bases remaining between them. CDR1 and CDR2 from the germline V gene are GTSNPN and SVGIG (reference sequence). The CDR3 runs 13 residues. The CDR3 is CAWSPRQSGGAFF. The CDR3 nucleotides read TGTGCCTGGAGTCCAAGACAGTCCGGGGGAGCTTTCTTT.

The V and J genes are TRBV4-2 and TRBJ2-1; D is undetermined. Between the trimmed V and J ends, which lost 2 bases and 4 bases, there was a span of 12 bases. CDR3 length equals 15 residues. Germline loops: CDR1 LGHNA, CDR2 YNFKEQ. The CDR3 sequence: CASSQSYSEYNEQFF. Here the CDR3 DNA reads TGTGCCAGCAGCCAAAGTTACTCTGAATACAATGAGCAGTTCTTC.

On this clone itself: The same CDR3 is also encoded by other DNA sequences in this sample. V gene TRBV29-1 combines with J gene TRBJ1-1; maybe TRBD1 (5 bases). Germline lookup yields CDR1 SQVTM and CDR2 ANQGSEA. V lost 7 bases and J 4 bases, leaving 10 bases between the germline ends. CDR3 size: 11 residues. The CDR3 here is CSADRGTEAFF. CDR3 nucleotides: TGCAGCGCAGACAGAGGCACTGAAGCTTTCTTT.

The CDR3 nucleotides are TGCGCCAGCGGGGAGGAGGCGGCCTCCTACGAGCAGTACTTC. Protein product: CASGEEAASYEQYF. V and J are TRBV5-1 and TRBJ2-7, with D perhaps matching TRBD2 (6 bases). CDR1 and CDR2 from the germline V gene are SGHRS and YFSETQ. Deletions cut 7 bases from V and 0 bases from J, with 14 bases between. The CDR3 has 14 residues.

This clone was seen a few times. This rearrangement joins TRBV2 to TRBJ1-3; 12 bases are a match to TRBD1. The germline CDR1 and CDR2 sequences are SNHLY and FYNNEI. Losses at the gene ends were 11 bases for V and 1 base for J; bases not matched to a gene: 9. This CDR3 spans 16 amino acids. The CDR3 spells CASGTGGPKSGNTIYF. The CDR3 DNA follows: TGTGCCTCCGGGACAGGGGGCCCCAAATCTGGAAACACCATATATTTT.

The chain recombines TRBV7-9 with TRBJ2-2, with a weak D call TRBD1 (6 bases). V gave up 5 bases and J gave up 4 bases, with 14 bases separating them. CDR1 is SEHNR, CDR2 FQNEAQ, per germline (reference sequence). The CDR3 covers 15 residues. The CDR3 bases are TGTGCCAGCAGCCGGACAGCGGACGGCACCGGGGAGCTGTTTTTT. This codes for CASSRTADGTGELFF.